Shown below are 13 T cell receptor beta chains from a single sample sequenced in a study of blood T cell repertoires in COVID-19 (TCRdb year 2020). Libraries were made using the immunoSEQ multiplex PCR assay. TCRdb took this table from immuneACCESS and kept in-frame rearrangements with V and J called. Such tables lack part of the clones; where checked against another copy, unresolved V genes explain under half of the gap, and the rest is unexplained. The sample table lists around 280,000 clones, approximately 86% of them with a count of one. 2% to 2.5% of the sample goes to the ten largest clones. Sequenced: peripheral blood. The origin of the receptors is a woman in her twenties or thirties who had recovered from COVID-19.

The chain links TRBV6-2 or TRBV6-3 to TRBJ2-2; 14 bases line up with TRBD2. This CDR3 has 15 residues. The V and J ends lost 5 bases and 6 bases, in that order; junction bases with no gene match: 2. CDR1 and CDR2 (germline): MNHEY, SVGEGT. The CDR3 loop is CASSRGLAGAGELFF. CDR3 nucleotide sequence: TGTGCCAGCAGTCGGGGACTAGCGGGAGCCGGGGAGCTGTTTTTT.

The genes are TRBV7-2 and TRBJ1-1, with TRBD1 matching 7 bases. The CDR3 has 14 amino acids. The V gene end was trimmed by 1 base and the J gene end by 11 bases; junction bases not matched to a gene: 10. The germline V gene encodes CDR1 SGHTA and CDR2 FQGNSA. The CDR3 loop reads CASSLVGGNLAAFF. Written as DNA, the CDR3 is TGTGCCAGCAGCTTAGTAGGGGGCAATCTGGCGGCTTTCTTT. Looking up the rest from reference TRBV7-2 and TRBJ1-1 gives the full variable domain: GAGVSQSPSNKVTEKGKDVELRCDPISGHTALYWYRQSLGQGLEFLIYFQGNSAPDKSGLPSDRFSAERTGGSVSTLTIQRTQQEDSAVYLCASSLVGGNLAAFFGQGTRLTVV.

V is TRBV27 and J is TRBJ2-7; unclear D gene. Germline CDR1 MNHEY, CDR2 SMNVEV (reference sequence). V was clipped by 3 bases and J by 1 base, with 7 bases between them. The CDR3 is 13 amino acids. CDR3 DNA sequence: TGTGCCAGCAGTTTGACAATTTCCTACGAGCAGTACTTC. The encoded protein is CASSLTISYEQYF.

The chain links TRBV2 to TRBJ2-7; 13 bases map to TRBD2. The CDR3 length is 16 residues. The trim removed 4 bases at V and 2 bases at J, leaving 5 bases unmatched. CDR1 and CDR2 from the germline V gene are SNHLY and FYNNEI. Here the CDR3 reads CASSGTSGGPTYEQYF. As DNA, the CDR3 is TGTGCCAGCAGTGGGACTAGCGGGGGCCCAACCTACGAGCAGTACTTC.

This sequence joins TRBV4-1 and TRBJ2-7, with D possibly being TRBD1 (6 bases). Germline assignment: CDR1 MGHRA and CDR2 YSYEKL. V shed 0 bases and J shed 1 base, with 13 bases lying between them. The length of the CDR3 is 16 residues. The CDR3: CASSQDRGQGSYEQYF. DNA for the CDR3: TGCGCCAGCAGCCAAGATCGTGGTCAGGGGTCCTACGAGCAGTACTTC.

The V and J genes are TRBV24-1 and TRBJ2-7, with D perhaps matching TRBD1 (5 bases). This CDR3 has 12 residues. In germline, CDR1 is KGHDR, CDR2 SFDVKD. Deletions cut 6 bases from V and 5 bases from J, with 10 bases between. CDR3 in amino acids: CATSPDSHEQYF. The CDR3, as DNA: TGTGCCACCAGTCCAGACAGCCACGAGCAGTACTTC.

The chain combines TRBV5-1 with TRBJ2-5; possibly TRBD2 for D (6 bases). CDR3 length: 15 amino acids. Germline V gives CDR1 SGHRS, CDR2 YFSETQ. Trimming stripped 4 bases from V and 5 bases from J, with 18 bases between. CDR3 in DNA: TGCGCCAGCAGCCCCCGGGACTCGTGGCCGGAGACCCAGTACTTC. It codes for CASSPRDSWPETQYF.

The chain recombines TRBV12-3 or TRBV12-4 with TRBJ1-1; no clear D. V was trimmed by 3 bases and J by 1 base, leaving 6 bases between them. The CDR3 length is 13 residues. The CDR3 DNA sequence: TGTGCCAGCAGTTTTTTAGCGAACACTGAAGCTTTCTTT. It translates to CASSFLANTEAFF.

The chain joins TRBV5-6 to TRBJ2-1; D is undetermined. The CDR3 is made up of 14 amino acids. V lost 4 bases, J lost 9 bases, and 17 bases lay in between. Germline lookup yields CDR1 SGHDT and CDR2 YYEEEE. The CDR3 DNA follows: TGTGCCAGCAGCGGCCCCCTCCTAGTTGGTGAGCAGTTCTTC. This gives the protein CASSGPLLVGEQFF.

This clone has more than one count but fewer than ten. The chain carries TRBV2 and TRBJ2-7; 7 bases align to TRBD1. Unmatched junction bases numbered 8, after V lost 4 bases and J lost 11 bases. CDR3 length equals 12 residues. The V gene's germline CDR1 is SNHLY and CDR2 FYNNEI. This chain's CDR3 is CASSGKGQVKYF. DNA for the CDR3: TGTGCCAGCAGTGGGAAAGGACAGGTTAAGTACTTC.

The chain couples TRBV3-1 (or the pseudogene TRBV3-2) to TRBJ2-1; D is possibly TRBD2 (5 bases). The germline gives CDR1 LGHDT, CDR2 YNNKEL (reference sequence). V was clipped by 3 bases and J by 5 bases, with 17 bases between them. The CDR3 loop spans 16 amino acids. CDR3 in amino acids: CASSHRSSLAHNEQFF. Written as DNA, the CDR3 is TGTGCCAGCAGCCACCGCTCGAGTCTAGCCCACAATGAGCAGTTCTTC.

This clone was counted only a few times. The V call is TRBV9, the J call TRBJ1-5, with 9 positions matching TRBD1. CDR1 SGDLS and CDR2 YYNGEE come from the germline V gene. The length of the CDR3 is 16 residues. V shed 6 bases and J 3 bases; nucleotides not matched to a gene: 10. CDR3 region: CASTRGQGGPNQPQHF. In DNA form, the CDR3 reads TGTGCCAGCACCCGGGGACAGGGTGGTCCCAATCAGCCCCAGCATTTT.

This chain uses TRBV7-9 with TRBJ2-5; TRBD1 is a possible D gene (6 bases). V was pared by 5 bases and J by 1 base, with 11 bases between. The CDR3 extends over 14 amino acids. The germline V gene has CDR1 SEHNR and CDR2 FQNEAQ (reference sequence). CDR3 nucleotide sequence: TGTGCCAGCAGCGGACGGACAGTCCAAGAGACCCAGTACTTC. Translated: CASSGRTVQETQYF.